Listed below are T cell receptor beta chains from one sample, sequenced in a study of preoperative IRX-2 immunotherapy in early breast cancer. The data were produced by immunoSEQ multiplex PCR, yet TCRdb's version contains in-frame clones alone and is incomplete. This sample carries 30,000 to 45,000 clones, roughly 80% of them seen once, and the ten largest clones take around 1.5%. The source was lymph node tissue, collected after IRX-2 immunotherapy. All receptors derive from a human donor with breast cancer. The CDR3 runs from the conserved cysteine through the conserved F or W. D genes are given only for firm matches. For some rows the clone size is stated as once, few or many, or as a class when expanded; others skip it.

TRBJ1-2	15	TRBV5-1	TRBD1	NA	CASSFRDRDNYGYTF	TGCGCCAGCAGCTTCCGGGACAGGGACAACTATGGCTACACCTTC
TRBJ1-6	14	TRBV11-3	TRBD1	NA	CASSLGQANSPLHF	TGTGCCAGCAGCCTTGGACAGGCCAATTCACCCCTCCACTTT
TRBJ2-7	15	TRBV6-8	NA	NA	CATSSSRDRSYEQYF	TGTGCCACCTCTTCCTCACGGGACCGATCCTACGAGCAGTACTTC
TRBJ1-4	15	TRBV6-8	NA	NA	CASSYSGATNEKLFF	TGTGCCAGCAGTTACTCAGGCGCAACTAATGAAAAACTGTTTTTT
TRBJ1-4	14	TRBV11-3	NA	NA	CASSLVPEWEKLFF	TGTGCCAGCAGCTTGGTCCCGGAATGGGAAAAACTGTTTTTT
TRBJ1-5	14	TRBV11-3	NA	NA	CASSPNGGLQPQHF	TGTGCCAGCAGCCCCAACGGGGGTTTGCAGCCCCAGCATTTT
TRBJ1-1	14	TRBV6-8	TRBD1	NA	CASSRWTGDTEAFF	TGTGCCAGCAGCAGATGGACAGGGGACACTGAAGCTTTCTTT
TRBJ2-4	12	TRBV28	NA	NA	CASRALLGAPYF	TGTGCCAGCAGAGCCCTATTGGGGGCGCCGTACTTC
TRBJ1-3	15	TRBV28	NA	NA	CASSFARVSGNTIYF	TGTGCCAGCAGTTTCGCCAGGGTCTCTGGAAACACCATATATTTT
TRBJ1-5	17	TRBV6-8	TRBD1	NA	CASSSSTGAKNNQPQHF	TGTGCCAGCAGTTCCTCGACAGGGGCTAAGAACAATCAGCCCCAGCATTTT
TRBJ2-7	14	TRBV28	TRBD1	NA	CASSLAGTAYEQYF	TGTGCCAGCAGTTTAGCCGGGACAGCCTACGAGCAGTACTTC
TRBJ1-5	15	TRBV2	NA	NA	CASRATLDSNQPQHF	TGTGCCAGCAGAGCGACATTGGATAGCAATCAGCCCCAGCATTTT
TRBJ1-6	15	TRBV6-8	TRBD1	NA	CASSYIGQGASPLHF	TGTGCCAGCAGTTACATAGGACAGGGAGCTTCACCCCTCCACTTT
TRBJ2-7	15	TRBV6-8	TRBD1	NA	CASSYWGQTAYEQYF	TGTGCCAGCAGTTACTGGGGACAGACTGCCTACGAGCAGTACTTC
TRBJ2-5	14	TRBV11-3	NA	NA	CASSFSPSSETQYF	TGTGCCAGCAGCTTTTCCCCTAGTTCGGAGACCCAGTACTTC
TRBJ1-6	14	TRBV15	NA	NA	CATSSDHSASPLHF	TGTGCCACCAGCAGCGACCACAGCGCCTCACCCCTCCACTTT
TRBJ2-1	17	TRBV15	NA	NA	CATSRDDSEGPYNEQFF	TGTGCCACCAGCAGAGATGACTCGGAGGGACCCTACAATGAGCAGTTCTTC
TRBJ1-3	15	TRBV19	NA	NA	CASSNRGGLGNTIYF	TGTGCCAGTAGCAACCGAGGAGGGCTTGGAAACACCATATATTTT
TRBJ1-4	14	TRBV11-3	TRBD1	medium-sized	CASSLDRGRVKLFF	TGTGCCAGCAGCTTGGACAGGGGACGCGTGAAACTGTTTTTT
TRBJ2-5	18	TRBV19	TRBD2	NA	CASSISASGGSVQETQYF	TGTGCCAGTAGTATATCGGCTAGCGGGGGATCCGTACAAGAGACCCAGTACTTC
TRBJ2-1	15	TRBV28	NA	NA	CASRQASPDWDEQFF	TGTGCCAGCAGACAAGCCTCCCCAGACTGGGATGAGCAGTTCTTC
TRBJ1-4	14	TRBV6-7	NA	NA	CASTSQFHNEKLFF	TGTGCCAGCACCTCCCAGTTTCACAATGAAAAACTGTTTTTT
TRBJ1-5	13	TRBV18	NA	few	CASSPNDNQPQHF	TGTGCCAGCTCACCTAACGACAATCAGCCCCAGCATTTT
TRBJ2-3	12	TRBV6-8	NA	NA	CASSPKTDTQYF	TGTGCCAGCAGTCCAAAGACAGATACGCAGTATTTT
TRBJ1-4	15	TRBV28	TRBD1	NA	CASSSSGGPNEKLFF	TGTGCCAGCAGTTCCTCAGGGGGCCCTAATGAAAAACTGTTTTTT
TRBJ2-3	15	TRBV11-3	NA	NA	CASSLGVLRTDTQYF	TGTGCCAGCAGCTTGGGTGTGCTACGCACAGATACGCAGTATTTT
TRBJ1-5	15	TRBV6-8	NA	NA	CASSSGQGMRQPQHF	TGTGCCAGCAGCTCTGGGCAGGGGATGAGGCAGCCCCAGCATTTT
TRBJ2-1	15	TRBV19	TRBD2	once	CASSNSGGAENEQFF	TGTGCCAGTAGTAATAGCGGGGGGGCGGAAAATGAGCAGTTCTTC
TRBJ1-1	15	TRBV18	NA	NA	CASSPPGPKRPEAFF	TGTGCCAGCTCTCCACCGGGACCGAAGCGTCCTGAAGCTTTCTTT
TRBJ1-3	14	TRBV7-6	NA	NA	CASSLTFSGNTIYF	TGTGCCAGCAGCTTAACTTTCTCTGGAAACACCATATATTTT
TRBJ1-5	15	TRBV10-2	NA	once	CASSGTRGSNQPQHF	TGCGCCAGCAGTGGGACCCGGGGTAGCAATCAGCCCCAGCATTTT
TRBJ2-6	15	TRBV11-3	TRBD1	few	CASSRDRAGANVLTF	TGTGCCAGCAGCCGGGACAGGGCTGGGGCCAACGTCCTGACTTTC
TRBJ2-1	16	TRBV23-1	NA	NA	CASSQNPTLGWDEQFF	TGCGCCAGCAGCCAAAATCCGACCCTTGGCTGGGATGAGCAGTTCTTC
TRBJ2-1	15	TRBV19	NA	NA	CASSLEGFSYNEQFF	TGTGCCAGTAGCCTGGAAGGATTCTCCTACAATGAGCAGTTCTTC
TRBJ1-2	19	TRBV1	NA	NA	CASSQDRVMGQRVNYGYTF	TGCGCCAGCAGCCAAGATCGGGTGATGGGACAGCGGGTTAACTATGGCTACACCTTC
TRBJ2-5	12	TRBV10-2	NA	NA	CASGPRGETQYF	TGCGCCAGCGGACCTCGCGGAGAGACCCAGTACTTC
TRBJ2-3	14	TRBV7-7	NA	NA	CASSLGRGPDTQYF	TGTGCCAGCAGCCTCGGGAGAGGCCCAGATACGCAGTATTTT
TRBJ1-5	15	TRBV7-7	NA	NA	CASSLHGYALQPQHF	TGTGCCAGCAGCCTTCACGGGTACGCCCTTCAGCCCCAGCATTTT
TRBJ1-1	13	TRBV19	NA	NA	CASSVRKYTEAFF	TGTGCCAGTAGTGTGAGGAAGTACACTGAAGCTTTCTTT
TRBJ2-7	14	TRBV14	NA	NA	CASSPRKGRNEQYF	TGTGCCAGCAGCCCCCGGAAGGGGCGCAACGAGCAGTACTTC
TRBJ1-3	16	TRBV5-1	TRBD1	NA	CASSPDREKVQNTIYF	TGCGCCAGCAGTCCGGACAGGGAAAAGGTACAGAACACCATATATTTT
TRBJ2-5	14	TRBV7-1	NA	NA	CASSLALTQETQYF	TGTGCCAGCAGCTTGGCCCTCACCCAAGAGACCCAGTACTTC
TRBJ2-6	13	TRBV14	NA	NA	CASSPSRANVLTF	TGTGCCAGCAGCCCCTCGAGGGCCAACGTCCTGACTTTC
TRBJ1-3	16	TRBV7-1	NA	NA	CASSLGEGLSGNTIYF	TGTGCCAGCAGCTTGGGTGAGGGGCTCTCTGGAAACACCATATATTTT
TRBJ1-1	14	TRBV11-3	NA	NA	CASSPNMVGTEAFF	TGTGCCAGCAGCCCGAACATGGTAGGCACTGAAGCTTTCTTT
TRBJ2-7	13	TRBV18	TRBD1	NA	CASSPGTGDEQYF	TGTGCCAGCTCACCAGGGACAGGGGACGAGCAGTACTTC
TRBJ2-3	19	TRBV18	NA	NA	CASSQPTKYAGPSTDTQYF	TGTGCCAGCTCACAACCGACCAAATATGCGGGGCCTAGCACAGATACGCAGTATTTT
TRBJ2-7	15	TRBV6-8	NA	NA	CAISGAGTRAYEQYF	TGTGCCATCAGTGGGGCGGGGACACGAGCCTACGAGCAGTACTTC
TRBJ1-4	14	TRBV6-8	TRBD1	NA	CASRTPGQGEKLFF	TGTGCCAGCAGGACCCCTGGACAGGGGGAAAAACTGTTTTTT
TRBJ1-6	19	TRBV5-1	NA	NA	CASSLEDRGPTSGNSPLHF	TGCGCCAGCAGCTTGGAAGATAGGGGACCGACCTCTGGGAATTCACCCCTCCACTTT
TRBJ2-3	12	TRBV29-1	NA	NA	CSVLISTDTQYF	TGCAGCGTTTTAATTAGCACAGATACGCAGTATTTT
TRBJ2-7	17	TRBV1	NA	NA	CASSHATGFISSYEQYF	TGCGCCAGCAGCCACGCCACAGGGTTTATTAGCTCCTACGAGCAGTACTTC
TRBJ1-6	15	TRBV23-1	NA	NA	CASSQTGPYNSPLHF	TGCGCCAGCAGTCAAACAGGACCTTATAATTCACCCCTCCACTTT
TRBJ1-5	14	TRBV1	NA	NA	CASSRGLGNQPQHF	TGCGCCAGCAGCCGCGGCCTAGGGAATCAGCCCCAGCATTTT
TRBJ1-1	15	TRBV6-8	TRBD1	NA	CASSQDRLGHTEAFF	TGTGCCAGCAGTCAGGACAGGTTAGGGCATACTGAAGCTTTCTTT
TRBJ1-1	15	TRBV19	NA	NA	CASSIKVQGNTEAFF	TGTGCCAGTAGTATAAAAGTCCAGGGCAACACTGAAGCTTTCTTT
TRBJ2-7	13	TRBV7-8	NA	NA	CASSPEGSYEQYF	TGTGCCAGCAGTCCCGAAGGATCCTACGAGCAGTACTTC
TRBJ1-2	15	TRBV5-1	NA	NA	CASSLERSGREGYTF	TGCGCCAGCAGCTTAGAGAGGTCAGGGAGAGAAGGCTACACCTTC
TRBJ2-5	18	TRBV15	NA	NA	CATSRDVSQSGGQETQYF	TGTGCCACCAGCAGAGACGTCTCTCAGTCAGGGGGGCAAGAGACCCAGTACTTC
TRBJ1-5	14	TRBV23-1	NA	NA	CASSQENSNQPQHF	TGCGCCAGCAGCCAAGAGAATAGCAATCAGCCCCAGCATTTT